Reported below is one TCR beta chain. Clones were sequenced by immunoSEQ multiplex PCR, and TCRdb holds only the in-frame ones, with some missing. This sample has approximately 49,000 clones, with around 84% found just once. V lost 5 bases to trimming and J lost 3 bases, with 17 bases between them. The CDR3 spans 15 residues. CDR1 is SEHNR, CDR2 FQNEAQ, per germline (reference sequence). This specimen comes from a study of OX40 agonist ivuxolimab in advanced cancers. This sequence joins TRBV7-9 and TRBJ2-7; D is perhaps TRBD2 (6 bases). This sequence originates from an adult with an advanced solid tumor such as melanoma, head and neck, liver or kidney cancer. This material consisted of CD4+ or CD8+ T cells sorted from blood, taken in a trial of the OX40 agonist ivuxolimab. CDR3 nucleotide sequence: TGTGCCAGCAGCCCCGATAGCGGAGGCGACTACGAGCAGTACTTC. Protein: CASSPDSGGDYEQYF.